A selection of T cell receptor beta chains follows, all from one sample in a study of T cell responses to AZD1222 COVID-19 vaccine. The method was immunoSEQ multiplex PCR; TCRdb's version includes in-frame clones alone and lacks a portion of them. Here the sample spans about 110,000 clones, about 90% being singletons. This specimen was peripheral blood, taken on day 0 of AZD1222 vaccination. All receptors come from an adult in good health. CDR3s include the opening cysteine and the closing phenylalanine or tryptophan. D genes are given only for firm matches. The size of a clone is reported for some rows only, either as once, few or many, or as a class for expanded clones.

>21|TRBJ2-1|.|TRBV5-1|TRBD2
TGCGCCAGCAGCTTGGCCGTGGGACTAGCGGGAGGTACGAGCTCCTACAATGAGCAGTTCTTC
CASSLAVGLAGGTSSYNEQFF
>15|TRBJ1-6|.|TRBV10-3|TRBD1
TGTGCCATCAGACCTCGGACAGGGGATAATTCACCCCTCCACTTT
CAIRPRTGDNSPLHF
>14|TRBJ1-5|.|TRBV2|.
TGTGCCAGCAGTGAATGGGCAGCGAATCAGCCCCAGCATTTT
CASSEWAANQPQHF
>14|TRBJ2-5|.|TRBV19|.
TGTGCCAGTAGCCCTACAAGCGCCCAAAAGACCCAGTACTTC
CASSPTSAQKTQYF
>16|TRBJ2-1|.|TRBV5-1|TRBD2
TGCGCCAGCAGCTCCATGGGCGCTAGCGGGAGTAATGAGCAGTTCTTC
CASSSMGASGSNEQFF
>15|TRBJ2-1|.|TRBV4-2|.
TGTGCCAGCAGCCAAGACGGTGGGGGGGCCGGTGAGCAGTTCTTC
CASSQDGGGAGEQFF
>14|TRBJ1-3|once|TRBV29-1|.
TGCAGCGTTACAGGGCTCCTCTCTGGAAACACCATATATTTT
CSVTGLLSGNTIYF
>18|TRBJ2-5|once|TRBV7-8|TRBD2
TGTGCCAGCAGCTTTGGGACTAGCGGGGCGGGCAGGGGAGAGACCCAGTACTTC
CASSFGTSGAGRGETQYF
>18|TRBJ1-2|.|TRBV4-1|.
TGCGCCAGCAGCCAAGACGCGAGGGGGGGTCAGTTTAACTATGGCTACACCTTC
CASSQDARGGQFNYGYTF
>15|TRBJ1-2|.|TRBV27|TRBD1
TGTGCCAGCAGTTACCAGGGACAGGGTTTGGATGGCTACACCTTC
CASSYQGQGLDGYTF
>14|TRBJ1-4|few|TRBV18|.
TGTGCCAGCTCACCAAGGAGGGGCGGCGAAAAACTGTTTTTT
CASSPRRGGEKLFF
>15|TRBJ2-4|.|TRBV7-2|.
TGTGCCAGCAGCTTAGCGGGGGGAGGCAAAAACATTCAGTACTTC
CASSLAGGGKNIQYF
>15|TRBJ1-4|once|TRBV7-7|.
TGTGCTAGCAGCCTTACAGGGAGGGTAAATGAAAAACTGTTTTTT
CASSLTGRVNEKLFF
>14|TRBJ2-2|medium-sized|TRBV11-2|.
TGTGCCAGCAGCTTTGGCCCTTACACCGGGGAGCTGTTTTTT
CASSFGPYTGELFF
>16|TRBJ2-1|.|TRBV6-6|TRBD1
TGTGCCAGCAGTTACCTGGGACAGGGAGGGAACAATGAGCAGTTCTTC
CASSYLGQGGNNEQFF
>14|TRBJ2-7|.|TRBV7-2|.
TGTGCCACCCGTACTGGGGGCGGGAAAAGAGTGCAGTACTTC
CATRTGGGKRVQYF
>17|TRBJ1-4|.|TRBV5-1|TRBD1
TGCGCCAGCAGCTTGGGAGTTACCGGGACAGGGCTTCGAAAACTGTTTTTT
CASSLGVTGTGLRKLFF
>14|TRBJ2-1|.|TRBV4-1|.
TGCGCCAGCAGCCAAGTCCAACTAATCGTGCAGCAGTTCTTC
CASSQVQLIVQQFF
>16|TRBJ2-3|.|TRBV4-3|TRBD2
TGCGCCAGCAGCCAAGGGGCAGCGGGGAAGACAGATACGCAGTATTTT
CASSQGAAGKTDTQYF
>14|TRBJ1-1|.|TRBV6-1|.
TGTGCCAGCAGTGAACCCCGGCGGGGGACTGAAGCTTTCTTT
CASSEPRRGTEAFF
>16|TRBJ1-5|.|TRBV18|TRBD1
TGTGCCAGCTCACCCGCGACAGGGCAGAGCAATCAGCCCCAGCATTTT
CASSPATGQSNQPQHF
>15|TRBJ2-3|.|TRBV4-2|.
TGTGCCAGCAGCCAAGTCCATAGCGGAGCAGATACGCAGTATTTT
CASSQVHSGADTQYF
>12|TRBJ2-3|once|TRBV6-6|.
TGTGCCAGCAGCGAACCCACAGATACGCAGTATTTT
CASSEPTDTQYF
>15|TRBJ2-3|.|TRBV4-1|.
TGCGCCAGCAGCCCCAGCACCCAGGGAACAGATACGCAGTATTTT
CASSPSTQGTDTQYF
>16|TRBJ2-1|.|TRBV7-5|.
TGTGTCAGAAGCCCCCCAGGGAGCGGGAGGCACAATGAGCAGTTCTTC
CVRSPPGSGRHNEQFF
>18|TRBJ2-1|.|TRBV16|TRBD2
TGTGCCAGCAGCCAATTGGGACTAGCGGGAGGGAAATACAATGAGCAGTTCTTC
CASSQLGLAGGKYNEQFF
>13|TRBJ2-3|.|TRBV29-1|.
TGCAGCGTAGACACAGGGAGCACAGATACGCAGTATTTT
CSVDTGSTDTQYF
>13|TRBJ1-6|.|TRBV6-5|.
TGTGCCAGCAGTTACTCGATCGATTCACCCCTCCACTTT
CASSYSIDSPLHF
>16|TRBJ1-3|.|TRBV7-8|.
TGTGCCAGCAGCTTAGCGGCGGGGGCGCTTGGAAACACCATATATTTT
CASSLAAGALGNTIYF
>14|TRBJ1-2|.|TRBV2|.
TGTGCCAGCACCCTCGGCAGAACGAACTATGGCTACACCTTC
CASTLGRTNYGYTF
>13|TRBJ1-2|.|TRBV12-3/TRBV12-4|TRBD1
TGTGCCAGCAGTGACAGGGTTCCTGGAGGCTACACCTTC
CASSDRVPGGYTF
>15|TRBJ1-1|.|TRBV5-6|TRBD1
TGTGCCAGCAGCTCCCCCGGGACAGGGAACACTGAAGCTTTCTTT
CASSSPGTGNTEAFF
>15|TRBJ1-3|.|TRBV6-1|TRBD1
TGTGCCAGCAGTGAACCCGGACAGGGGTGGAACACCATATATTTT
CASSEPGQGWNTIYF
>13|TRBJ2-2|.|TRBV12-3/TRBV12-4|TRBD2
TGTGCCAGCAGTTTAGGTCGCGGGACTAAGCTGTTTTTT
CASSLGRGTKLFF
>16|TRBJ1-1|once|TRBV6-2/TRBV6-3|.
TGTGCCAGCAGTTACCCCCTGGGGGGGGAGAACACTGAAGCTTTCTTT
CASSYPLGGENTEAFF
>15|TRBJ2-1|.|TRBV6-5|TRBD1
TGTGCCAGCAGTTACTCGACAGGGGGCGGCGATGAGCAGTTCTTC
CASSYSTGGGDEQFF
>14|TRBJ1-5|.|TRBV27|.
TGTGCCAGCAGCCCTGGGAAGGGGGATCAGCCCCAGCATTTT
CASSPGKGDQPQHF
>15|TRBJ1-6|.|TRBV6-5|.
TGTGCCAGCAGTTACTCATGGGGGCCGGATTCACCCCTCCACTTT
CASSYSWGPDSPLHF
>15|TRBJ2-7|.|TRBV19|.
TGTGCCAGTAGTTCGATAGGGAACCCCACCTACGAGCAGTACTTC
CASSSIGNPTYEQYF
>14|TRBJ1-1|.|TRBV27|.
TGTGCCAGCAGTTTATTTTTGGGGAACACTGAAGCTTTCTTT
CASSLFLGNTEAFF
>14|TRBJ2-7|.|TRBV19|TRBD2
TGTGCCAGTAGTATATCCAGCGGGAGAAACGAGCAGTACTTC
CASSISSGRNEQYF
>15|TRBJ2-5|.|TRBV5-4|.
TGTGCCAGCAGCTTGGGGGGGGCCTCCCTAGAGACCCAGTACTTC
CASSLGGASLETQYF